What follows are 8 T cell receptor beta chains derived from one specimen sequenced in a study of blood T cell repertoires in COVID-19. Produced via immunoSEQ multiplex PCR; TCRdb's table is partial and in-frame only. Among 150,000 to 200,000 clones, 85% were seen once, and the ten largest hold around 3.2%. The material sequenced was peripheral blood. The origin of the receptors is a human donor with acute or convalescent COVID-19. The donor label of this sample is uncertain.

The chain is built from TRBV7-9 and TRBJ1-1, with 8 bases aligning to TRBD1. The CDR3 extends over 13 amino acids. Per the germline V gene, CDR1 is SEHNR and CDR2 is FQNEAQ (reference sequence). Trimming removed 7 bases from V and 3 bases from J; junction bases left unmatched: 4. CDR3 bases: TGTGCCAGCATGCAGGGGGCTTACACTGAAGCTTTCTTT. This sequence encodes CASMQGAYTEAFF.

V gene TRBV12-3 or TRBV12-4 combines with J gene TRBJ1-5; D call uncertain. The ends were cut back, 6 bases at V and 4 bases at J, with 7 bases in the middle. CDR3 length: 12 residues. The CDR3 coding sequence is TGTGCCAGCAGCCAGGAAAATCAGCCCCAGCATTTT. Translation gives CASSQENQPQHF.

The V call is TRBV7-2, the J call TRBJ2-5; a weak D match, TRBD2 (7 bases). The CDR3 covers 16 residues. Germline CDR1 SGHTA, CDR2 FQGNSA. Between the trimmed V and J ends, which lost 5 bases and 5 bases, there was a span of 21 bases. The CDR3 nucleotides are TGTGCCAGCAGCCCTGGACCGGGGGGCGGTGGGGAGACCCAGTACTTC. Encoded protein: CASSPGPGGGGETQYF.

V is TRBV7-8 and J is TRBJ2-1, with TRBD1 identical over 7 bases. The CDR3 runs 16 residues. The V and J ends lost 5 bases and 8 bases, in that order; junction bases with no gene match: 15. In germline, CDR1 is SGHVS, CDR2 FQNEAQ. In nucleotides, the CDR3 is TGTGCCAGCAGCCTTAGTTCAAGACAGGGCCGCGATGAGCAGTTCTTC. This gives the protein CASSLSSRQGRDEQFF. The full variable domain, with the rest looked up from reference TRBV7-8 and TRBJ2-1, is GAGVSQSPRYKVAKRGQDVALRCDPISGHVSLFWYQQALGQGPEFLTYFQNEAQLDKSGLPSDRFFAERPEGSVSTLKIQRTQQEDSAVYLCASSLSSRQGRDEQFFGPGTRLTVL.

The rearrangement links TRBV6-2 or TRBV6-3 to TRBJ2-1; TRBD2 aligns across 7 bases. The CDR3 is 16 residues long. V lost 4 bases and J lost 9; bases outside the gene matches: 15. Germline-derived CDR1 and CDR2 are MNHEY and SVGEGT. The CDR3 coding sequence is TGTGCCAGCAGTTCCCCGGGGGGACCGACGAAGGGTGAGCAGTTCTTC. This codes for CASSSPGGPTKGEQFF.

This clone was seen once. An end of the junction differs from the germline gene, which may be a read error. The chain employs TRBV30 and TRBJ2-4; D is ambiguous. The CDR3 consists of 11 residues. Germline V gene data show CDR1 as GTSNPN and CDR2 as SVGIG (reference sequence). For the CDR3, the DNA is TGTGCCTGGACAGGCCAAAAGATTCAGTACTTC. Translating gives CAWTGQKIQYF.

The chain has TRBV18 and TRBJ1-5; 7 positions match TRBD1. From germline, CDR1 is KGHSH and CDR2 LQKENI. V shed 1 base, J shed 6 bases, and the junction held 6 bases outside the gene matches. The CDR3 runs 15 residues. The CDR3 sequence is CASSPQGAGGQPQHF. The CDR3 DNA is TGTGCCAGCTCACCACAGGGGGCAGGTGGTCAGCCCCAGCATTTT.

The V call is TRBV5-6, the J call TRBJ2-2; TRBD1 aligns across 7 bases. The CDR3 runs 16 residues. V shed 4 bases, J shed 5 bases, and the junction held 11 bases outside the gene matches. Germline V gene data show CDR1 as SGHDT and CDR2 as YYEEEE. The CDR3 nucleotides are TGTGCCAGCAGCCCGAGGGTCAGGGGGAGTACCGGGGAGCTGTTTTTT. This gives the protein CASSPRVRGSTGELFF.